This TCR beta chain was sequenced in a study of T cell changes during pregnancy in multiple sclerosis. Germline V lookup: CDR1 SGHTS, CDR2 YDEGEE. J was trimmed by 0 bases and V by 4 bases; bases with no gene match: 10. CDR3 size: 16 residues. Profiling relied on immunoSEQ multiplex PCR, and the TCRdb table lists in-frame clones only, not all of them. The sample yields 70,000 or so clones, 75% to 95% seen once. Material: peripheral blood, obtained in the third trimester of pregnancy. The chain has TRBV5-8 and TRBJ2-7; 7 bases fit TRBD1. The clonotype originates from a female donor in good health, enrolled as a control in a pregnancy study. The CDR3 DNA reads as TGTGCCAGCAGCGTCCTCTGGACAGGCTTCTCCTACGAGCAGTACTTC. Its translation: CASSVLWTGFSYEQYF.